Given below is one T cell receptor beta chain in context. Antigen: not known. The V end lost 6 bases, the J end lost 9 bases, and 12 bases lay between the germline ends. This CDR3 has 13 amino acids. From germline, CDR1 is MNHEY and CDR2 SVGAGI. The sample comes from a study of OX40 agonist ivuxolimab in advanced cancers. Study information: Every 2 weeks, patients received ivuxolimab intravenously, dosed at 0.01 to 10 mg/kg. Males comprised roughly four fifths of the group, whose mean age was about 61 years (range roughly 20 to 90).

Sequenced by immunoSEQ multiplex PCR; TCRdb stores in-frame clones only, minus some. Of 57,000 or so clones listed, approximately 90% are singletons. Study results and caveats: At 0.1 to 3.0 mg/kg, clonal expansion of CD4+ and CD8+ blood T cells had occurred by week 6. More expanded clones were seen, on average, in CD8+ T cells than in CD4+.

The sample consisted of CD4+ or CD8+ T cells sorted from blood, taken in a trial of the OX40 agonist ivuxolimab. The TCR comes from an adult with an advanced solid tumor such as melanoma, head and neck, liver or kidney cancer. The chain carries TRBV6-5 and TRBJ1-6; no reliable D call. CDR3 coding DNA: TGTGCCAGCAGGGCGGACCGAGGTTCACCCCTCCACTTT. Translation: CASRADRGSPLHF.